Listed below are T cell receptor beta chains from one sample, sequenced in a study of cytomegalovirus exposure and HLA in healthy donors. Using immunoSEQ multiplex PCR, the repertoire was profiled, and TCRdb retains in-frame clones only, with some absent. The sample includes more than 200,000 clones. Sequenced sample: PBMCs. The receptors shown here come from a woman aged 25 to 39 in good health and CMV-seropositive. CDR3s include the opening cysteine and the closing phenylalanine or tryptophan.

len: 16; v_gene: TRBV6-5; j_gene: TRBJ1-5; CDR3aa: CASSLRGGDSNQPQHF
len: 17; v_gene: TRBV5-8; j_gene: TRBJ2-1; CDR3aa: CASSAGRTSGGAHEQFF
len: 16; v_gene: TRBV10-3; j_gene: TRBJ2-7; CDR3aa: CAISPNPAGVSYEQYF
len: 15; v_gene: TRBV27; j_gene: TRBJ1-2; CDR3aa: CASSSTTTGIYGYTF
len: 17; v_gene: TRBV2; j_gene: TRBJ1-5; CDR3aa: CASTRDFFPDSNQPQHF
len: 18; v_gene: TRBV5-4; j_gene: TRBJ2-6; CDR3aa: CASSLARGSNSGANVLTF
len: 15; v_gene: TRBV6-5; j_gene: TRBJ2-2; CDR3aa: CASSYRTENTGELFF
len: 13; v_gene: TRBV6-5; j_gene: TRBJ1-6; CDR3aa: CASSYSKNSPLHF
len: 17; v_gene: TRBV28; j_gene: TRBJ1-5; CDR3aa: CASSSIPGLEFNQPQHF
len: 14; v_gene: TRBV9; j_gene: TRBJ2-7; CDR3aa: CASSIGASQDEQYF
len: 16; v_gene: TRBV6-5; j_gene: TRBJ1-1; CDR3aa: CASSYSADRGRTEAFF
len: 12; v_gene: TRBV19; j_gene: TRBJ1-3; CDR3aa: CASSSTGNTIYF
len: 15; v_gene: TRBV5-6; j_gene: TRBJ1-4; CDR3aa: CASSSSRVGNEKLFF
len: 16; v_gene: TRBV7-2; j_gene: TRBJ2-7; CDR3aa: CASSSGGDTSSYEQYF
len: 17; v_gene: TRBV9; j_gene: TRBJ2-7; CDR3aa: CASSVCSGKASSYEQYF
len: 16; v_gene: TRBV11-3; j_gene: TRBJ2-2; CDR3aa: CASSLGAGGSTGELFF